This T cell receptor (beta chain) was identified in a study of T cells in Graves' hyperthyroidism and ophthalmopathy. Uncontrolled infection, other autoimmune disease, pregnancy or lactation excluded patients. This clonotype showed up many times. Amplification yielded TCR beta CDR3 regions, with RNA transcripts as the source. First-round RT-PCR with HTBI primers amplified the TCR CDR3 region. TCRdb used MiXCR to reprocess the multiplex PCR reads, holding one entry per CDR3 protein. The sample gives about 270,000 distinct CDR3 sequences, about 20% of which show up once; around two thirds is in the top ten. The CDR3 covers 13 residues. The germline CDR1 and CDR2 sequences are SGHAT and FQNNGV. V shed 2 bases and J shed 7 bases, with 12 bases lying between them.

The chain is built from TRBV11-2 and TRBJ2-7, with D tentatively TRBD2 (5 bases). This sequence was found in a man under 40 with Graves' ophthalmopathy. Material for sequencing was blood. The chain's CDR3 is CASSLFGPGEQYF. Written as DNA, the CDR3 is TGTGCCAGCAGCTTATTCGGCCCGGGGGAGCAGTACTTC.